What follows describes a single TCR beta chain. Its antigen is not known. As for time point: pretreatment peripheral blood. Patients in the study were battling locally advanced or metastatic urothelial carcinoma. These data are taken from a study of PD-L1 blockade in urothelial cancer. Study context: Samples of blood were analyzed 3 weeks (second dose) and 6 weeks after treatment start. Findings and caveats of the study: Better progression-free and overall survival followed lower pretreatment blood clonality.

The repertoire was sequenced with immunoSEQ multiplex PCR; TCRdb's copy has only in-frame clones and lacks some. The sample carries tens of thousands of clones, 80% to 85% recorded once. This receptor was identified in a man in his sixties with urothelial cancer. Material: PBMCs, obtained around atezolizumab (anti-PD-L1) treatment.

The CDR3 DNA sequence: TGTGCCAGCAGCAGACAGGGACCAAACACCGGGGAGCTGTTTTTT. Translating gives CASSRQGPNTGELFF. The rearrangement links TRBV6-6 to TRBJ2-2; 7 bases map to TRBD1. The trim removed 6 bases at V and 2 bases at J, leaving 6 bases unmatched. The CDR3 length is 15 residues. Germline V CDR1 and CDR2: MNHNY, SVGAGI (reference sequence).